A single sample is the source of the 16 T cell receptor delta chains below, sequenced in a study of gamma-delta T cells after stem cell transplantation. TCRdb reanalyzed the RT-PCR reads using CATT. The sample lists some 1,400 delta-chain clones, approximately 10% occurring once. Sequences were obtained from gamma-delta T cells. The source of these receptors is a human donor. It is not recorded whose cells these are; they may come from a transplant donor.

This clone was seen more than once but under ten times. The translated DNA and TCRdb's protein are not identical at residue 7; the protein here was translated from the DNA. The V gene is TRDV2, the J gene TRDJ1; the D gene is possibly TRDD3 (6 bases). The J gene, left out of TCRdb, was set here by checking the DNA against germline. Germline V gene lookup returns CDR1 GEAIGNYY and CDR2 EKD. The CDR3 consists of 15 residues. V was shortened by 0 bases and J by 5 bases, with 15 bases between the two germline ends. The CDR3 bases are TGTGCCTGTGACACCGGACGGGGGAAAGGGGATAAACTCATCTTT. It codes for CACDTGRGKGDKLIF.

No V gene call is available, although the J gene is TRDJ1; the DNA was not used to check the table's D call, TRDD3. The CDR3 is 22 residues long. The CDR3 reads CACDTGNVPTSPGLITRYKLIF. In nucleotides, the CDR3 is TGTGCCTGTGACACCGGAAATGTTCCTACGTCTCCTGGTCTCATTACGCGCTATAAACTCATCTTT.

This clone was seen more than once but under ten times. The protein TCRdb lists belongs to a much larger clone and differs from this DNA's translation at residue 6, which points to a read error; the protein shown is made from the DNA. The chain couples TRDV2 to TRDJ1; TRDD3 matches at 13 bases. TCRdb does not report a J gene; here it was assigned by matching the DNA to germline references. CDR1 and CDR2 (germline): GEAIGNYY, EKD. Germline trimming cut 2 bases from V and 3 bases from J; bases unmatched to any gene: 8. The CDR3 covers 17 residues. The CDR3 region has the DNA TGTGCCTGTGACAGACGACTGGGGGATACGCGGGCCGATAAACTCATCTTT. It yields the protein CACDRRLGDTRADKLIF.

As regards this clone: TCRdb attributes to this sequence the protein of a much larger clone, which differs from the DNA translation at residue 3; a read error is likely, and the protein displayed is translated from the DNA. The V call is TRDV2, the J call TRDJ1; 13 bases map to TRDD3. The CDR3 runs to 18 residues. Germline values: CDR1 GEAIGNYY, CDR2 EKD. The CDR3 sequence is CARDTLKLLGDTTDKLIF. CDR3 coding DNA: TGTGCCCGTGACACCCTAAAATTACTGGGGGATACGACCGATAAACTCATCTTT.

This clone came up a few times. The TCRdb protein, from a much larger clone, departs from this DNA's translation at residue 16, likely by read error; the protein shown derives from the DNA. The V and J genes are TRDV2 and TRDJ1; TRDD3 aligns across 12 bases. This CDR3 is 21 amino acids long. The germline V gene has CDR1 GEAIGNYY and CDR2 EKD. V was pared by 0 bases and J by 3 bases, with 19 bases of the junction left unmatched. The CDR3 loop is CACDTVTGGYNGTSYADKLIF. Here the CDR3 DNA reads TGTGCCTGTGACACCGTCACTGGGGGATACAACGGGACTTCGTACGCCGATAAACTCATCTTT.

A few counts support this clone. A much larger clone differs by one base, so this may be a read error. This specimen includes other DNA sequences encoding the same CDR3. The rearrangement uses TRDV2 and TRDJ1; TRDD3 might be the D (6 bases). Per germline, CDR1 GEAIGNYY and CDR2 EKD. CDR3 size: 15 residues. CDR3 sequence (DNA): TGTGCCTGCGACACCCTGGGGACGTGGAGCGATAAACTCATCTTT. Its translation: CACDTLGTWSDKLIF.

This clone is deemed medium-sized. The DNA for the CDR3 is TGTGCCTGTGACCCTACTGGGGGTTGGAGCTCCTGGGACACCCGACAGATGTTTTTC. The encoded protein is CACDPTGGWSSWDTRQMFF. The chain carries TRDV2 and TRDJ3; 8 positions match TRDD3. The CDR3 has 19 residues. The germline gives CDR1 GEAIGNYY, CDR2 EKD. The V gene end was trimmed by 3 bases and the J gene end by 0 bases; junction bases not matched to a gene: 9.

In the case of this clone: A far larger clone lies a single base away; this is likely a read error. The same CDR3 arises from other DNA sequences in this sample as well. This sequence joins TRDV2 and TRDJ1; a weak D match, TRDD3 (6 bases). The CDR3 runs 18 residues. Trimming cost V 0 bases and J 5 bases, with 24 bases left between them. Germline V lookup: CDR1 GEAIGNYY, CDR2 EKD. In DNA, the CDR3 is TGTGCCTGTGACACCGTTGGGGGTCCCCCCTATGGGACTGATAAACTCATCTTT. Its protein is CACDTVGGPPYGTDKLIF.

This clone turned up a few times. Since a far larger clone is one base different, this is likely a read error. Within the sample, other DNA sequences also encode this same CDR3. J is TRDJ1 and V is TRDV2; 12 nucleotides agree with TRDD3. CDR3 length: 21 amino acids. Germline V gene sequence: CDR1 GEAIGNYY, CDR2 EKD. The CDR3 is CACDTVTGGYNGTSYTDKLIF. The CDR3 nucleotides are TGTGCCTGTGACACCGTCACTGGGGGATACAACGGGACTTCGTACACTGATAAACTCATCTTT.

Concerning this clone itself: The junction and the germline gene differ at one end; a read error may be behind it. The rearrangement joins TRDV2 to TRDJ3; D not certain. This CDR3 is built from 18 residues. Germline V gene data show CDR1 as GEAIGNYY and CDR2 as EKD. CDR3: CACDTGLTHSLYTLQMFF. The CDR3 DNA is TGTGCCTGTGACACCGGGCTGACGCACTCCTTGTACACCCTACAGATGTTTTTC.

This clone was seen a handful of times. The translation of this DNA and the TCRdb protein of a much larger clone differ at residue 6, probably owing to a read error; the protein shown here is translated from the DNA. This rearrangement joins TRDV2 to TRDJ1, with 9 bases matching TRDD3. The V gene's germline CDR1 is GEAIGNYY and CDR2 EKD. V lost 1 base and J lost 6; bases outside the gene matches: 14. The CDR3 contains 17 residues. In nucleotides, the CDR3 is TGTGCCTGTGACACTTCGGGCGGACTGGGGGACCAGTATAAACTCATCTTT. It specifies CACDTSGGLGDQYKLIF.

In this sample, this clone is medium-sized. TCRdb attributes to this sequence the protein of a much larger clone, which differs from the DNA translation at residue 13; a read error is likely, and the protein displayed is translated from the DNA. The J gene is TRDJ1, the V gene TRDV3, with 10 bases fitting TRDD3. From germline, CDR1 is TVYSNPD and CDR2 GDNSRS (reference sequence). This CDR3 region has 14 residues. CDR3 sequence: CALSSYDLGDKLTF. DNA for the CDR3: TGTGCCCTCTCCTCCTACGACCTGGGGGATAAACTCACCTTT.

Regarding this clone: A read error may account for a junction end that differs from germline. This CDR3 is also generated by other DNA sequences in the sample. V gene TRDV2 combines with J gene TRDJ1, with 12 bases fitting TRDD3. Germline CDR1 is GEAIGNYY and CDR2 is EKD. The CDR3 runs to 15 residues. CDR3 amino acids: CACDLLGDTGGKLIF. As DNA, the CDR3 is TGCGCCTGTGACCTACTGGGGGATACAGGAGGTAAACTCATCTTT.

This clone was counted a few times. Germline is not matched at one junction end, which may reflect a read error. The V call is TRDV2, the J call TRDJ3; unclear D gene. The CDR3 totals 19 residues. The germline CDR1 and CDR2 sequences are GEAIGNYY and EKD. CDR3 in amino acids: CACDTVGAEISLDTRQMFF. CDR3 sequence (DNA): TGTGCCTGTGACACCGTAGGGGCCGAGATCTCCTTGGACACCCGACAGATGTTTTTC.

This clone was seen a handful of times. The CDR3 loop is CACDDLPTSGRRMESKLIF. The DNA of the CDR3 is TGTGCCTGTGACGACCTTCCTACGTCAGGGCGCCGGATGGAATCCAAACTCATCTTT. The V call is TRDV2, the J call TRDJ1; TRDD2 agrees at 9 bases. Germline values: CDR1 GEAIGNYY, CDR2 EKD. With V trimmed by 3 bases and J by 8 bases, 24 bases remained unmatched. CDR3 size: 19 residues.

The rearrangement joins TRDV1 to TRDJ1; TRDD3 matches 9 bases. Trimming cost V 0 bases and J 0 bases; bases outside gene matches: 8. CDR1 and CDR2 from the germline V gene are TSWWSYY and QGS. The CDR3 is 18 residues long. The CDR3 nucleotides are TGTGCTCTTGGGGAACTGCTAAGGGGATACGTGTACACCGATAAACTCATCTTT. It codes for CALGELLRGYVYTDKLIF.